The present entry profiles one TCR beta chain with its context. What it recognizes is unknown. The source of the sample is a study of CD8+CD57+ T cells in acquired aplastic anemia. Points from the study as a whole: Between patients and controls, CD8+ Simpson's diversity did not vary significantly. Patients and controls shared twenty-nine CD8+ CDR3 sequences, which appeared highly expressed in patients and within their immunodominant clones.

CDR3 and TCR beta VDJ profiling relied on genomic DNA as the template. Each CDR3 protein is one row after TCRdb ran MiXCR on the reads. The sample records under 200,000 distinct CDR3 sequences, 50% to 75% being singletons. Germline CDR1 is MRHNA and CDR2 is SNTAGT. Trimming cost V 0 bases and J 6 bases; bases outside gene matches: 2. The CDR3 extends over 16 amino acids. Sequencing was carried out using sorted CD4+, CD8+, or CD8+CD57+ T cells (not recorded which) from PBMCs. V gene TRBV6-4 combines with J gene TRBJ2-3; 14 bases map to TRBD2. The sequence was obtained from a human donor with severe aplastic anemia or a healthy control (not recorded which). The CDR3 is CASSDSTSGGADTQYF. The DNA for the CDR3 is TGTGCCAGCAGTGACTCGACTAGCGGGGGGGCCGATACGCAGTATTTT.